A few counts support the clone carrying this T cell receptor (beta chain). Its specificity is unknown. The source of the sample is a study of T cells in Graves' hyperthyroidism and ophthalmopathy. Points from the study as a whole: Blood held most thyroid clonotypes expanded above 0.001 frequency.

Germline V gene data show CDR1 as KGHDR and CDR2 as SFDVKD. V shed 3 bases and J 7 bases; nucleotides not matched to a gene: 9. The CDR3 length is 16 residues. With a duration under 2 months, the hyperthyroidism was newly diagnosed in patients aged 18 to 65. Diagnosis rested on symptoms, serum thyroxine and TRAb, thyroid ultrasound, and orbital computed tomography. The PBMCs were sourced from fresh peripheral blood (approximately 9 ml). From RNA transcripts, TCR beta CDR3 regions were amplified. RT-PCR in the first round (using the HTBI primer set) targeted the TCR CDR3. TCRdb redid the calling of the multiplex PCR reads with MiXCR, one entry per CDR3 protein. The sample yields some 460,000 distinct CDR3 sequences, approximately 14% seen once.

The V and J genes are TRBV24-1 and TRBJ1-4; the match to TRBD1 covers 8 bases. The clonotype originates from a woman in her late teens or twenties with Graves' hyperthyroidism. Sequencing used blood. CDR3 sequence reads: CATSDPKTGVPEKLFF. CDR3 nucleotide sequence: TGTGCCACCAGTGATCCCAAGACAGGGGTCCCTGAAAAACTGTTTTTT.